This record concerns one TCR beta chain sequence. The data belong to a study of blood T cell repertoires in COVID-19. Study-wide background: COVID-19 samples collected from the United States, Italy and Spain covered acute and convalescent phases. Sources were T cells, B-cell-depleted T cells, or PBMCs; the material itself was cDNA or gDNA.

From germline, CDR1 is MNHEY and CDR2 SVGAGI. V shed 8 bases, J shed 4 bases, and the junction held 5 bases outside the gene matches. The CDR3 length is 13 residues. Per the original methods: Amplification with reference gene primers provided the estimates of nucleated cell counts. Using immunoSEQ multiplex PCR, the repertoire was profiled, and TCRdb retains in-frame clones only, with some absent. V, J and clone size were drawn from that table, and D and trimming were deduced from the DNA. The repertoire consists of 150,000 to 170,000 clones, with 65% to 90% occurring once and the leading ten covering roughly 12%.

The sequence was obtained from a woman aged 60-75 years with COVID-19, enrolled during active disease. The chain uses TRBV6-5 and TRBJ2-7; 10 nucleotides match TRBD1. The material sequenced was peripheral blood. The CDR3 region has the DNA TGTGCCAGCGGGCGGGACAGGGGATACGAGCAGTACTTC. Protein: CASGRDRGYEQYF.